These 6 T cell receptor beta chains came from one sample sequenced in a study of vaccination effects on CD4 cells after COVID-19. The protocol was immunoSEQ multiplex PCR, while the TCRdb copy is restricted to in-frame clones and leaves out a portion. The sample records over 25,000 clones, approximately 83% being singletons. Antigen-specific CD4+ T cells were expanded with viral peptide pools in the ViraFEST assay before sequencing. Following 10 days of culture, CD4+ T cells were isolated. Each person got two doses of an mRNA SARS-CoV-2 vaccine, BNT162b2 or mRNA-1273. Their antigen targets remain unknown. The specimen was CD4+ T cells from PBMCs cultured with HCoV-NL63 spike peptides, collected after COVID-19 vaccination. These receptors originate from a human donor who received a COVID-19 vaccine. Some clones in this sample may be carry-over from other donors' samples.

This clone came up once. The genes are TRBV18 and TRBJ2-6, with D uncertain. CDR1 is KGHSH, CDR2 LQKENI, per germline. The CDR3 has 15 amino acids. The ends were cut back, 3 bases at V and 0 bases at J, with 6 bases in the middle. The CDR3 loop is CASSPFDSGANVLTF. The CDR3 DNA follows: TGTGCCAGCTCACCCTTCGACTCTGGGGCCAACGTCCTGACTTTC.

A few counts support this clone. J is TRBJ2-1 and V is TRBV10-3, with D unresolved. CDR1 and CDR2 (germline): ENHRY, SYGVKD. The germline V and J ends were trimmed by 4 bases and 6 bases, with 7 bases remaining between them. This CDR3 has 12 amino acids. CDR3 sequence reads: CAISAGFNEQFF. CDR3 sequence (DNA): TGTGCCATCAGTGCTGGTTTCAATGAGCAGTTCTTC.

The V gene is TRBV5-6, the J gene TRBJ2-7, with D uncertain. This CDR3 contains 13 residues. From germline, CDR1 is SGHDT and CDR2 YYEEEE. With 4 bases removed from V and 3 bases from J, the gap between germline ends came to 11 bases. The CDR3, as DNA: TGTGCCAGCAGCCCTTGGTTGGGCTACGAGCAGTACGTC. It encodes CASSPWLGYEQYV.

The chain combines TRBV6-5 with TRBJ1-6; D possibly corresponds to TRBD1 (5 bases). Between the trimmed V and J ends, which lost 2 bases and 7 bases, there was a span of 9 bases. Germline values: CDR1 MNHEY, CDR2 SVGAGI. CDR3 length: 14 residues. CDR3: CASSYGTLNSPLHF. CDR3 coding DNA: TGTGCCAGCAGTTACGGGACCTTGAATTCACCCCTCCACTTT.

The chain uses TRBV18 and TRBJ1-2; D not resolved. Looked up from germline, CDR1 is KGHSH and CDR2 is LQKENI. V was clipped by 3 bases and J by 8 bases, with 19 bases between them. The length of the CDR3 is 15 residues. The CDR3 nucleotides read TGTGCCAGCTCACCCGCAGCAGGAGGAGAACGAGGCTACACCTTC. Protein sequence: CASSPAAGGERGYTF.

The rearrangement uses TRBV6-1 and TRBJ2-7; D is possibly TRBD2 (6 bases). Looked up from germline, CDR1 is MNHNS and CDR2 is SASEGT. The CDR3 sequence is 19 residues long. V lost 4 bases and J lost 1, with 26 bases in between. The CDR3 is CASSGDGIFSGGDSYEQYV. The CDR3 DNA sequence: TGTGCCAGCAGTGGGGATGGTATCTTTAGCGGCGGCGATTCCTACGAGCAGTACGTC.